Each of the 24 T cell receptor beta chains below was sequenced from the same sample in a study of prognosis after radiotherapy for stage I lung cancer. Amplicons of TCR beta CDR3 were generated from genomic DNA by two-round multiplex PCR. Primers specific to each TRBV and TRBJ gene were used in first-round PCR. Using its own MiXCR run on the multiplex PCR reads, TCRdb lists one record per CDR3 protein. The sample has 38,000 or so distinct CDR3 sequences, roughly a quarter seen once. The sequences come from PBMCs, collected before or after stereotactic body radiation therapy (not recorded which). The receptor source for this set is a donor at least 50 years old with non-small cell lung cancer.

Of note for this clonotype: A single base separates this from a much larger clone, so it may be a read error. V and J are TRBV18 and TRBJ2-7; D remains unclear. CDR1 is KGHSH and CDR2 is LQKENI in the germline V gene. The CDR3 runs 15 residues. Trimming removed 3 bases from V and 2 bases from J, with 14 bases in between. The CDR3 loop reads CASSPNSEPTYEQYF. CDR3 sequence (DNA): TGTGCCAGCTCACCCAATTCCGAACCTACCTACGAGCAGTACTTC.

Notes on this clonotype: A read error may be the cause here, since a much bigger clone is one base away. This sequence joins TRBV12-3 or TRBV12-4 and TRBJ2-3; D is unclear. The CDR3 has 11 residues. V shed 5 bases and J shed 7 bases, with 7 bases lying between them. As DNA, the CDR3 is TGTGCCAGCAGTACAATGTATACGCAGTATTTT. The encoded protein is CASSTMYTQYF.

This clonotype was counted at least ten times. The genes are TRBV20-1 and TRBJ1-1; 9 nucleotides match TRBD1. Germline values: CDR1 DFQATT, CDR2 SNEGSKA (reference sequence). This CDR3 has 16 amino acids. The trim removed 2 bases at V and 0 bases at J, leaving 7 bases unmatched. The CDR3 reads CSARPTGGQVNTEAFF. The CDR3 DNA sequence: TGCAGTGCTAGACCGACAGGGGGTCAGGTGAACACTGAAGCTTTCTTT.

This clonotype was detected ten times or more. The J gene is TRBJ2-1, the V gene TRBV7-9; the D is unclear. This CDR3 has 17 amino acids. Germline CDR1 is SEHNR and CDR2 is FQNEAQ (reference sequence). The V end lost 5 bases, the J end lost 5 bases, and 22 bases lay between the germline ends. CDR3 residues: CASSTRIPSPINNEQFF. The CDR3 DNA is TGTGCCAGCAGCACTCGCATTCCCTCTCCGATAAACAATGAGCAGTTCTTC.

Many counts were recorded for this clonotype. The chain uses TRBV15 and TRBJ1-2; weak D call: TRBD1 (6 bases). Per germline, CDR1 LNHNV and CDR2 YYDKDF (reference sequence). The germline V and J ends were trimmed by 5 bases and 6 bases, with 22 bases remaining between them. This CDR3 region has 16 residues. The CDR3 region is CATSGGDTVLGDGYTF. CDR3 nucleotides: TGTGCCACCAGCGGAGGGGACACGGTCCTAGGTGATGGCTACACCTTC.

Worth noting for this clonotype: This probably arose from a read error, given a far larger clone one base away. The V gene is TRBV6-9, the J gene TRBJ1-2, with D possibly matching TRBD1 (6 bases). CDR1 is MNHGY, CDR2 SVAAGI, per germline. V was cut by 3 bases and J by 4 bases, with 15 bases left in between. CDR3 length: 15 amino acids. CDR3 residues: CASSYIRDIPYGYTF. As DNA, the CDR3 is TGTGCCAGCAGTTACATAAGGGACATCCCCTATGGCTACACCTTC.

The chain combines TRBV20-1 with TRBJ2-7; tentatively, D is TRBD2 (7 bases). Trimming removed 0 bases from V and 2 bases from J, with 17 bases in between. Germline-derived CDR1 and CDR2 are DFQATT and SNEGSKA (reference sequence). The CDR3 covers 16 residues. CDR3 DNA: TGCAGTGCTAGAGATAGGGGGGGGGTGATTCCCTACGAGCAGTACTTC. Residues: CSARDRGGVIPYEQYF.

With regard to this clonotype: A far more abundant clone sits one base away, making this likely a read error. The chain carries TRBV7-9 and TRBJ2-3; TRBD1 is a possible D gene (5 bases). This CDR3 is 16 amino acids long. Between the trimmed V and J ends, which lost 1 base and 3 bases, there was a span of 14 bases. Germline CDR1 and CDR2: SEHNR and FQNEAQ (reference sequence). The CDR3 DNA follows: TGTGCCAGCAGCTTAGAGAGACAGACACTGACAGATACGCAGTATTTT. This translates into CASSLERQTLTDTQYF.

In its sample, this clonotype was seen many times. The chain uses TRBV27 and TRBJ1-4, with D perhaps matching TRBD1 (6 bases). This CDR3 is 15 amino acids long. V dropped 4 bases and J dropped 1 base, with 10 bases sitting between them. Germline loops: CDR1 MNHEY, CDR2 SMNVEV (reference sequence). DNA of the CDR3: TGTGCCAGCAGTTCCTACAGGGAAACTAATGAAAAACTGTTTTTT. It is translated as CASSSYRETNEKLFF.

In this sample, this clonotype turned up many times. The chain has TRBV30 and TRBJ2-7; no clear D. Trimming took 5 bases from V and 0 from J, leaving 14 bases between them. Germline CDR1 is GTSNPN and CDR2 is SVGIG (reference sequence). The CDR3 runs 14 residues. The CDR3 sequence is CAWGVRSSSYEQYF. The CDR3 nucleotides read TGTGCCTGGGGGGTTCGATCGAGCTCCTACGAGCAGTACTTC. The entire variable domain, with the rest obtained from reference TRBV30 and TRBJ2-7, is as follows: SQTIHQWPATLVQPVGSPLSLECTVEGTSNPNLYWYRQAAGRGLQLLFYSVGIGQISSEVPQNLSASRPQDRQFILSSKKLLLSDSGFYLCAWGVRSSSYEQYFGPGTRLTVT.

This clonotype was seen repeatedly, ten times or more. V usage is TRBV10-3 and J usage is TRBJ2-3, with 10 nucleotides matching TRBD2. The CDR3 is 18 residues long. V lost 4 bases to trimming and J lost 1 base; unmatched junction nucleotides: 11. The V gene's germline CDR1 is ENHRY and CDR2 SYGVKD. CDR3 DNA: TGTGCCATCAGTGCAGGAGCGGGAGGGCCTTTCGGCACAGATACGCAGTATTTT. This encodes CAISAGAGGPFGTDTQYF.

In regard to this clonotype: One end of the junction fails to match germline, which may point to a read error. The rearrangement joins TRBV2 to TRBJ2-5, with 13 bases matching TRBD2. CDR3 length: 18 residues. Germline CDR1 is SNHLY and CDR2 is FYNNEI. CDR3 residues: CASSRTSGGSLYQETKYF. The CDR3 DNA sequence: TGTGCCAGCAGCCGGACTAGCGGGGGCTCATTGTACCAAGAGACCAAGTACTTC.

This clonotype was recorded many times. This chain uses TRBV20-1 with TRBJ2-2; perhaps TRBD2 as D (6 bases). V lost 1 base and J lost 7, with 13 bases in between. CDR1 is DFQATT, CDR2 SNEGSKA, per germline (reference sequence). This CDR3 spans 14 amino acids. The CDR3 DNA reads as TGCAGTGCTAGAGTCGGGAGTGGGGGCGGGGAGCTGTTTTTT. It yields the protein CSARVGSGGGELFF.

The sample holds a few counts of this clonotype. This chain connects TRBV24-1 to TRBJ2-2; 12 nucleotides match TRBD2. V lost 7 bases to trimming and J lost 6 bases; unmatched junction nucleotides: 8. This CDR3 has 16 amino acids. Germline CDR1 and CDR2: KGHDR and SFDVKD. The CDR3 region is CATSQQRTSGAGELFF. CDR3 nucleotide sequence: TGTGCCACCAGCCAACAAAGGACTAGCGGGGCCGGGGAGCTGTTTTTT.

This clonotype was recorded many times. This chain uses TRBV5-1 with TRBJ2-7, with 10 positions matching TRBD2. Germline loops: CDR1 SGHRS, CDR2 YFSETQ. This CDR3 comprises 15 residues. V shed 0 bases, J shed 3 bases, and the junction held 3 bases outside the gene matches. CDR3 protein: CASSLVAGGLYEQYF. CDR3 sequence (DNA): TGCGCCAGCAGCTTGGTAGCGGGGGGCCTCTACGAGCAGTACTTC.

A note on this clonotype: A clone one base away is much larger, so this may be a read error. The chain is built from TRBV28 and TRBJ1-1; the match to TRBD1 covers 7 bases. Trimming at V came to 8 bases and at J to 1 base, leaving 7 bases not matched to a gene. Germline values: CDR1 MDHEN, CDR2 SYDVKM. The CDR3 sequence is 14 residues long. DNA of the CDR3: TGTGCCAGCGGAGGAGGGGGCGAGAACACTGAAGCTTTCTTT. It encodes CASGGGGENTEAFF.

With respect to this clonotype: This likely comes from a read error, as the CDR3 has no conserved phenylalanine or tryptophan at its end. The gene calls are TRBV20-1 and TRBJ1-5; D gene uncertain. The germline V gene has CDR1 DFQATT and CDR2 SNEGSKA (reference sequence). The germline V and J ends were trimmed by 3 bases and 0 bases, with 9 bases remaining between them. CDR3 size: 14 residues. Here the CDR3 DNA reads TGCAGTGCTAGTATCGCGGATAGCAATCAGCCCCAGCATTCT. Protein: CSASIADSNQPQHS.

Comments on this clonotype: This may stem from a read error, because a much larger clone lies one nucleotide away. This CDR3 is missing its conserved last phenylalanine or tryptophan, likely due to a read error. The chain carries TRBV5-6 and TRBJ1-5; D unclear. Trimming cost V 0 bases and J 7 bases, with 14 bases left between them. CDR3 size: 15 residues. CDR1 is SGHDT and CDR2 is YYEEEE in the germline V gene. The CDR3: CASSLVGRSEQPQHS. The DNA of the CDR3 is TGTGCCAGCAGCTTGGTTGGCAGATCCGAACAGCCCCAGCATTCT.

A word on this clonotype: The likely explanation is a read error, given a far larger clone one base away. The V and J genes are TRBV6-9 and TRBJ2-2, with TRBD2 identical over 7 bases. V trimming: 3 bases; J trimming: 2 bases; junction bases outside the gene matches: 15. This CDR3 spans 19 amino acids. Germline CDR1 is MNHGY and CDR2 is SVAAGI. This chain's CDR3 is CASSYTKGRGRPNTGELFF. The CDR3 nucleotides read TGTGCCAGCAGTTACACGAAGGGGCGGGGGAGGCCCAACACCGGGGAGCTGTTTTTT.

This clonotype showed up many times. The chain carries TRBV30 and TRBJ2-7; D is possibly TRBD2 (5 bases). CDR1 is GTSNPN and CDR2 is SVGIG in the germline V gene (reference sequence). The V end was cut by 7 bases, the J end by 3 bases, with 16 bases between. The CDR3 consists of 13 residues. CDR3 loop: CASSRGWGYEQYF. CDR3 nucleotide sequence: TGTGCCTCCTCCCGGGGTTGGGGCTACGAGCAGTACTTC.

This clonotype was picked up many times. CDR3 protein: CASSRAGQGIQPQHF. CDR3 coding DNA: TGTGCCAGCAGCAGGGCGGGACAGGGGATTCAGCCCCAGCATTTT. This chain joins TRBV5-5 and TRBJ1-5, with 10 positions matching TRBD1. Per germline, CDR1 SGHKS and CDR2 YYEKEE (reference sequence). The CDR3 length is 15 residues. With V trimmed by 4 bases and J by 6 bases, 7 bases remained unmatched.

About this clonotype itself: A far larger clone is one nucleotide away, so this likely arose from a read error. V gene TRBV6-2 or TRBV6-3 combines with J gene TRBJ2-2, with a possible D match to TRBD2 (6 bases). The germline V gene has CDR1 MNHEY and CDR2 SVGEGT. The CDR3 runs 13 residues. Between the trimmed V and J ends, which lost 1 base and 7 bases, there was a span of 7 bases. The CDR3 DNA sequence: TGTGCCAGCAGTTACTGGGGAGGCGGGGAGCTGTTTTTT. Protein: CASSYWGGGELFF.

This clonotype was recorded at least ten times. The rearrangement links TRBV29-1 to TRBJ1-2; perhaps TRBD1 as D (5 bases). Trimming removed 5 bases at V and 5 bases at J, with 18 bases between. Germline lookup yields CDR1 SQVTM and CDR2 ANQGSEA. This CDR3 region has 14 residues. The DNA for the CDR3 is TGCAGCGTTCCCACTGAGGGGACGGAATATGGCTACACCTTC. It translates to CSVPTEGTEYGYTF.

This sequence joins TRBV24-1 and TRBJ2-2; D unresolved. The CDR3 loop spans 12 amino acids. The germline gives CDR1 KGHDR, CDR2 SFDVKD. Trimming shortened V by 9 bases and J by 8 bases, and 12 bases separated the two germline ends. The CDR3 nucleotides read TGTGCCACCGTTGACCCAACAGGGGAGCTGTTTTTT. It is translated as CATVDPTGELFF.